The source of this TCR beta chain is a study of CD8 T cells in ankylosing spondylitis. Using its own MiXCR run on the 5' RACE reads, TCRdb lists one record per CDR3 protein. Here the sample spans about 240,000 distinct CDR3 sequences, over 7% being singletons. This clonotype has a count of ten or more. Trimming took off 7 bases at V and 0 bases at J, with 8 bases between the two ends. This CDR3 spans 13 amino acids. Germline V gene sequence: CDR1 MNHEY, CDR2 SMNVEV (reference sequence). The clonotype was recovered from a female donor with ankylosing spondylitis or in good health (not recorded which). The sequencing sample was made of blood, either unsorted or a sorted T cell fraction (not recorded which). The rearrangement joins TRBV27 to TRBJ2-3; D not resolved. CDR3 bases: TGTGCCAGCAAAACCCTTAGCACAGATACGCAGTATTTT. It encodes CASKTLSTDTQYF.